These 18 T cell receptor beta chains were sequenced from one sample in a study of blood T cell repertoires in COVID-19. Measured with immunoSEQ multiplex PCR; TCRdb has only the in-frame clones, and not every one. Of around 320,000 clones in the sample, 90% to 95% are singletons; the top ten hold roughly 3.9%. The source material was PBMCs or T cells enriched from blood (not recorded which). These receptors were collected from a woman aged 25 to 39 who had been exposed to COVID-19.

The V and J genes are TRBV29-1 and TRBJ1-1; D may be TRBD1 (6 bases). Trimming took off 7 bases at V and 5 bases at J, with 17 bases between the two ends. This CDR3 comprises 13 residues. The germline gives CDR1 SQVTM, CDR2 ANQGSEA. The DNA for the CDR3 is TGCAGCGGCAGACGGGGGAGGGGGACTGAAGCTTTCTTT. Translating gives CSGRRGRGTEAFF. The full variable domain, with the rest looked up from reference TRBV29-1 and TRBJ1-1, is SAVISQKPSRDICQRGTSLTIQCQVDSQVTMMFWYRQQPGQSLTLIATANQGSEATYESGFVIDKFPISRPNLTFSTLTVSNMSPEDSSIYLCSGRRGRGTEAFFGQGTRLTVV.

This clone has a handful of counts. The chain recombines TRBV29-1 with TRBJ1-3; D unresolved. There are 11 residues in the CDR3. V dropped 7 bases and J dropped 4 bases, with 8 bases sitting between them. The germline V gene has CDR1 SQVTM and CDR2 ANQGSEA. CDR3 amino acids: CSASNGNTIYF. The DNA for the CDR3 is TGCAGCGCTAGTAACGGAAACACCATATATTTT.

The chain couples TRBV11-2 to TRBJ2-7; 9 nucleotides agree with TRBD2. Trimming at V came to 8 bases and at J to 3 bases, leaving 5 bases not matched to a gene. The CDR3 runs to 13 residues. Germline loops: CDR1 SGHAT, CDR2 FQNNGV. CDR3 in amino acids: CASGGAGGYEQYF. The CDR3 coding sequence is TGTGCCAGCGGTGGAGCGGGGGGCTACGAGCAGTACTTC.

The chain employs TRBV7-4 and TRBJ2-7, with TRBD1 matching 8 bases. The CDR3 runs to 14 residues. The germline V gene has CDR1 SGHVT and CDR2 SQSDAQ. V lost 5 bases and J lost 3; bases outside the gene matches: 6. The chain's CDR3 is CASSGTGYFYEQYF. The CDR3 DNA is TGTGCCAGCAGCGGGACAGGCTACTTCTACGAGCAGTACTTC.

The chain links TRBV6-5 to TRBJ1-1; 8 nucleotides line up with TRBD1. The CDR3 covers 12 residues. Looked up from germline, CDR1 is MNHEY and CDR2 is SVGAGI. V dropped 6 bases and J dropped 6; count of bases not matched to a gene: 3. The CDR3 nucleotides are TGTGCCAGCAGCCGGACAGGGTCTGAAGCTTTCTTT. Translated: CASSRTGSEAFF.

The rearrangement uses TRBV4-2 and TRBJ1-1, with a weak D call TRBD1 (5 bases). CDR3 length: 14 residues. With 1 base removed from V and 4 bases from J, the gap between germline ends came to 10 bases. Germline V CDR1 and CDR2: LGHNA, YNFKEQ. The CDR3 reads CASSQGGRGTEAFF. In DNA form, the CDR3 reads TGTGCCAGCAGCCAAGGGGGAAGGGGCACTGAAGCTTTCTTT.

The CDR3 coding sequence is TGTGCCAGCAGCGTAGGCCTACAGGGCTACAATGAGCAGTTCTTC. Protein product: CASSVGLQGYNEQFF. The chain couples TRBV9 to TRBJ2-1; the D gene is possibly TRBD1 (6 bases). The CDR3 totals 15 residues. V was clipped by 0 bases and J by 3 bases, with 10 bases between them. Germline CDR1 is SGDLS and CDR2 is YYNGEE.

The chain combines TRBV2 with TRBJ2-3; 8 nucleotides match TRBD2. CDR1 is SNHLY and CDR2 is FYNNEI in the germline V gene. The junction had 16 bases not matched to a gene; V was cut back by 11 bases and J by 0 bases. This CDR3 spans 17 amino acids. The CDR3 reads CAGSRGGGTTSTDTQYF. Here the CDR3 DNA reads TGTGCCGGCTCGAGGGGCGGGGGGACAACTAGCACAGATACGCAGTATTTT.

The rearrangement links TRBV5-5 to TRBJ2-7; the D gene is possibly TRBD2 (6 bases). The CDR3 loop spans 13 amino acids. CDR1 is SGHKS, CDR2 YYEKEE, per germline (reference sequence). V lost 4 bases and J 3 bases, leaving 11 bases between the germline ends. The CDR3 DNA sequence: TGTGCCAGCAGCCACCCCGGGGGCTACGAGCAGTACTTC. The encoded protein is CASSHPGGYEQYF.

The gene calls are TRBV4-1 and TRBJ1-1; 9 bases are a match to TRBD1. CDR1 is MGHRA, CDR2 YSYEKL, per germline. This CDR3 region has 15 residues. V trimming: 1 base; J trimming: 4 bases; junction bases outside the gene matches: 4. The CDR3 sequence: CASSQVGTGRTEAFF. CDR3 sequence (DNA): TGCGCCAGCAGCCAAGTAGGGACAGGGCGCACTGAAGCTTTCTTT.

V usage is TRBV10-3 and J usage is TRBJ2-4, with D tentatively TRBD2 (7 bases). V lost 6 bases to trimming and J lost 5 bases, with 14 bases between them. CDR1 is ENHRY, CDR2 SYGVKD, per germline. The CDR3 is 14 amino acids. The CDR3 nucleotides read TGTGCCATCAGCCAAGGGGGGGCCCAAAACATTCAGTACTTC. Residues: CAISQGGAQNIQYF.

This chain uses TRBV3-1 (or the pseudogene TRBV3-2) with TRBJ2-5, with D tentatively TRBD2 (6 bases). The CDR3 has 15 residues. CDR1 is LGHDT and CDR2 is YNNKEL in the germline V gene (reference sequence). V was trimmed by 0 bases and J by 5 bases, leaving 13 bases between them. CDR3: CASSQEYGGSETQYF. The CDR3 DNA is TGTGCCAGCAGCCAAGAATACGGGGGAAGTGAGACCCAGTACTTC.

This clone has only a few counts. This sequence joins TRBV7-9 and TRBJ2-7; 15 nucleotides align to TRBD2. V lost 5 bases and J lost 5; bases outside the gene matches: 7. The CDR3 covers 16 residues. From germline, CDR1 is SEHNR and CDR2 FQNEAQ (reference sequence). CDR3 sequence (DNA): TGTGCCAGCAGCCCCAGGACTAGCGGGGGGGCCAACGAGCAGTACTTC. Protein: CASSPRTSGGANEQYF.

This chain joins TRBV4-2 and TRBJ2-5; tentatively, D is TRBD2 (6 bases). V was pared by 5 bases and J by 4 bases, with 14 bases between. The length of the CDR3 is 14 residues. Germline CDR1 and CDR2: LGHNA and YNFKEQ. CDR3 DNA sequence: TGTGCCAGCAGCACCGGGGGTCCGGGAGAGACCCAGTACTTC. Protein: CASSTGGPGETQYF.

The rearrangement uses TRBV30 and TRBJ2-3; 12 bases line up with TRBD2. V lost 5 bases to trimming and J lost 3 bases; unmatched junction nucleotides: 3. This CDR3 is built from 14 residues. Germline V gene lookup returns CDR1 GTSNPN and CDR2 SVGIG (reference sequence). The DNA for the CDR3 is TGTGCCTGGGCGACTAGCGGGGGAACAGATACGCAGTATTTT. Its protein product is CAWATSGGTDTQYF.

This rearrangement joins TRBV7-2 to TRBJ2-7, with 9 nucleotides matching TRBD1. The CDR3 sequence is 17 residues long. V lost 8 bases and J lost 3; bases outside the gene matches: 17. The germline V gene has CDR1 SGHTA and CDR2 FQGNSA. The CDR3 coding sequence is TGTGCCAGCGGGGGGGACAGGGAAATTGGGGCCAACTACGAGCAGTACTTC. Protein sequence: CASGGDREIGANYEQYF.

Here the CDR3 DNA reads TGTGCCAGTAGTACTAGCGGGGGCCTTTCCTACAATGAGCAGTTCTTC. This gives the protein CASSTSGGLSYNEQFF. The chain couples TRBV19 to TRBJ2-1, with 10 nucleotides matching TRBD2. Germline CDR1 is LNHDA and CDR2 is SQIVND (reference sequence). The CDR3 has 16 residues. V shed 4 bases and J 1 base; nucleotides not matched to a gene: 4.

The V call is TRBV6-2 or TRBV6-3, the J call TRBJ2-7; D possibly corresponds to TRBD1 (7 bases). CDR1 and CDR2 (germline): MNHEY, SVGEGT. The CDR3 has 13 amino acids. Trimming took 4 bases from V and 2 from J, leaving 9 bases between them. DNA for the CDR3: TGTGCCAGCAGTTCAGGGGGGCCCTACGAGCAGTACTTC. It is translated as CASSSGGPYEQYF.